This record concerns one TCR beta chain sequence. These data originate in a study of blood T cell repertoires in COVID-19. Study as a whole: Samples representing acute and convalescent COVID-19 were sourced from the United States, Italy and Spain. Sources were T cells, B-cell-depleted T cells, or PBMCs; the material itself was cDNA or gDNA.

Per the original data handling: How many nucleated cells were present was estimated from reference gene primer amplification. Data came from immunoSEQ multiplex PCR; TCRdb stores just in-frame clones and leaves some out. Clone size and V and J calls were adopted from that table, with D and trimming inferred from the DNA. This table has approximately 16,000 clones, around 88% appearing once. Germline V CDR1 and CDR2: MNHEY, SVGEGT. V was shortened by 2 bases and J by 9 bases, with 10 bases between the two germline ends. This CDR3 has 12 amino acids. The rearrangement joins TRBV6-2 or TRBV6-3 to TRBJ1-1, with D unresolved. The TCR sequence derives from a human donor in a cohort sampled during active COVID-19. The sample comprised peripheral blood. CDR3: CASSYEGRQAFF. CDR3 bases: TGTGCCAGCAGTTACGAGGGTCGTCAAGCTTTCTTT.